Each of the 25 T cell receptor beta chains below was sequenced from the same sample in a study of T cell clonality in common variable immunodeficiency (dated by TCRdb to the mid-2010s). The library was generated by the immunoSEQ multiplex PCR assay. The immuneACCESS repertoire file appears here via TCRdb, limited to in-frame rearrangements. These files lack a portion of the clones; in checked studies, under half of the deficit traces to unresolved V genes, and the cause of the others is not known. In this sample, about 34,000 clones appear, none counted once only. 0.8% to 1% of the sample rests with the top ten. The material sequenced was peripheral blood mononuclear cells. These receptors were obtained from a person aged 18-70 years in good health.

This clone was recorded many times. The sequenced CDR3 bases are TGCAGTGCTAACATAGAAGGGGCAGATACG. Translated: CSANIEGADT. The entire CDR3 sequence reads CSANIEGADTQYF. The chain carries TRBV20-1 and TRBJ2-3; TRBD1 might be the D (5 bases). The read halts 3 residues ahead of the CDR3 end, with the missing end drawn from the germline J gene. Trimming left V 4 bases short and J 4 bases short, with 12 bases between. The CDR3 spans 13 residues. In germline, CDR1 is DFQATT, CDR2 SNEGSKA (reference sequence).

This clone has at least ten counts. The read finishes 3 residues shy of the CDR3 end, and the germline J gene is used to complete it. The chain is built from TRBV10-3 and TRBJ2-7; 9 bases map to TRBD2. Germline V CDR1 and CDR2: ENHRY, SYGVKD. The CDR3 totals 14 residues. The junction had 4 bases not matched to a gene; V was cut back by 3 bases and J by 4 bases. This CDR3 is CAISEGSGRYEQYF. The covered CDR3 bases are TGTGCCATCAGTGAAGGTAGCGGGAGATACGAG.

This clone was seen repeatedly, ten times or more. Germline and junction disagree at one end, which may indicate a read error. Coverage ceases 3 residues before the CDR3 finishes, and the germline J gene fills in the end. This sequence joins TRBV4-2 and TRBJ1-2; perhaps TRBD1 as D (5 bases). Looked up from germline, CDR1 is LGHNA and CDR2 is YNFKEQ. This CDR3 spans 15 amino acids. Partial CDR3 DNA: TGCGCCAGCAGCCAACTAATGGGGGGAATCTATGGC. Protein product: CASSQLMGGIYG. The whole CDR3 is CASSQLMGGIYGYTF.

At least ten counts were recorded for this clone. The read terminates 3 residues ahead of where the CDR3 ends, so the germline J gene completes it. The V call is TRBV9, the J call TRBJ1-2, with 8 nucleotides matching TRBD1. The germline V gene has CDR1 SGDLS and CDR2 YYNGEE. This CDR3 region has 14 residues. The V and J ends lost 2 bases and 4 bases, in that order; junction bases with no gene match: 4. The part of the CDR3 DNA that was read is TGTGCCAGCAGCGTCGACAGGGGTGGCTATGGC. It encodes CASSVDRGGYG. The entire CDR3 protein is CASSVDRGGYGYTF.

This clone was picked up many times. The read comes to an end 3 residues before the CDR3 does, leaving the germline J gene to fill in the end. The V call is TRBV4-1, the J call TRBJ2-5; D might be TRBD2 (6 bases). Germline CDR1 and CDR2: MGHRA and YSYEKL. The V gene lost 3 bases and the J gene lost 4 bases, with 12 bases spanning the gap. CDR3 size: 14 residues. The CDR3 spells CASSQTSTRETQYF. Partial CDR3 DNA: TGCGCCAGCAGCCAGACTAGTACCCGAGAGACC.

This clone was seen repeatedly, ten times or more. The read falls 3 residues short of the CDR3 end, and the missing part is taken from the germline J gene. J is TRBJ1-2 and V is TRBV3-1 (or the pseudogene TRBV3-2), with D hard to call. Germline values: CDR1 LGHDT, CDR2 YNNKEL (reference sequence). CDR3 length equals 14 residues. V lost 0 bases, J lost 4 bases, and 9 bases lay in between. CDR3: CASSQEPRAYGYTF. Partial CDR3 DNA: TGTGCCAGCAGCCAAGAGCCAAGGGCCTATGGC.

To note about this clone: The read terminates 3 residues before the CDR3 end, so the remaining end is supplied by the germline J gene. J is TRBJ1-2 and V is TRBV19; 7 bases line up with TRBD1. CDR1 and CDR2 (germline): LNHDA, SQIVND (reference sequence). V was clipped by 4 bases and J by 4 bases; unmatched bases: 9. CDR3 length equals 15 residues. CDR3 in amino acids: CASSKVDWTGYGYTF. The part of the CDR3 DNA that was read is TGTGCCAGTAGTAAGGTAGACTGGACAGGCTATGGC.

This clone has at least ten counts. The sequence runs out 3 residues before the end of the CDR3; the remainder is reconstructed from the germline J gene. The V gene is TRBV7-2, the J gene TRBJ2-7, with 9 positions matching TRBD2. The CDR3 spans 15 residues. V lost 4 bases and J lost 0; bases outside the gene matches: 4. The V gene's germline CDR1 is SGHTA and CDR2 FQGNSA. The CDR3 bases that were read are TGTGCCAGCAGCTACGTAGCGGGGGACTCCTACGAG. The encoded protein is CASSYVAGDSYE. The whole CDR3 protein is CASSYVAGDSYEQYF.

This clone was picked up many times. The CDR3 goes on 3 residues after the read ends, and that part is filled in from the germline J gene. V usage is TRBV6-2 or TRBV6-3 and J usage is TRBJ2-7, with TRBD1 matching 7 bases. The germline CDR1 and CDR2 sequences are MNHEY and SVGEGT. CDR3 length: 17 amino acids. The junction had 13 bases not matched to a gene; V was cut back by 2 bases and J by 3 bases. The CDR3 reads CASSYLTSRQGDYEQYF. Incomplete CDR3 DNA: TGTGCCAGCAGTTACCTGACATCCCGACAGGGTGACTACGAG.

There are many counts of this clone. The read ends 3 residues shy of where the CDR3 ends; the end is completed using the germline J gene. The chain links TRBV18 to TRBJ2-3, with D perhaps TRBD1 (5 bases). Per the germline V gene, CDR1 is KGHSH and CDR2 is LQKENI. The CDR3 totals 15 residues. V lost 1 base, J lost 3 bases, and 11 bases lay in between. The CDR3 region is CASSPRQGVTDTQYF. The sequenced CDR3 bases are TGTGCCAGCTCACCACGGCAGGGTGTAACAGATACG.

This clone appeared many times. From the germline J gene comes the end of the CDR3, since the read stops 3 residues before it. The chain carries TRBV19 and TRBJ2-1, with D perhaps matching TRBD1 (6 bases). The CDR3 sequence is 15 residues long. The germline gives CDR1 LNHDA, CDR2 SQIVND (reference sequence). V shed 6 bases and J shed 0 bases, with 12 bases lying between them. CDR3 sequence: CASRTTGLSYNEQFF. The CDR3 DNA, read in part, is TGTGCCAGTAGAACGACAGGCCTCTCCTACAATGAG.

The sample holds many counts of this clone. The CDR3 end is not reached by the read, which stops 3 residues before it; the germline J gene fills it in. The V call is TRBV7-2, the J call TRBJ1-2; perhaps TRBD1 as D (5 bases). Trimming shortened V by 7 bases and J by 4 bases, and 16 bases separated the two germline ends. This CDR3 comprises 14 residues. CDR1 is SGHTA, CDR2 FQGNSA, per germline. The sequenced CDR3 bases are TGTGCCAGCACCCAAACCGAGGGACTCTATGGC. As protein: CASTQTEGLYG. The CDR3 as a whole reads CASTQTEGLYGYTF.

This clone was found many times. The read ends 3 residues shy of where the CDR3 ends; the end is completed using the germline J gene. The chain employs TRBV18 and TRBJ2-5; possibly TRBD2 for D (6 bases). Germline CDR1 is KGHSH and CDR2 is LQKENI. V lost 2 bases to trimming and J lost 5 bases, with 12 bases between them. The CDR3 loop spans 14 amino acids. CDR3 protein: CASSPSPSGETQYF. CDR3 DNA (partial): TGTGCCAGCTCACCAAGTCCCAGCGGGGAGACC.

This clone was counted at least ten times. The sequenced CDR3 bases are TGTGCCAGCAGCTACCGTGAGAGGGGGACC. The encoded protein is CASSYRERGT. In full, the CDR3 is CASSYRERGTQYF. The V gene is TRBV7-9, the J gene TRBJ2-5, with D possibly being TRBD1 or TRBD2 (5 bases each). The CDR3 end lies 3 residues beyond the end of the read and is filled in from the germline J gene. The CDR3 has 13 amino acids. V was cut by 4 bases and J by 7 bases, with 13 bases left in between. Germline values: CDR1 SEHNR, CDR2 FQNEAQ (reference sequence).

Concerning this clone: The read terminates 3 residues before the CDR3 end, so the remaining end is supplied by the germline J gene. The chain joins TRBV6-1 to TRBJ1-2; no firm D call. Trimming stripped 4 bases from V and 4 bases from J, with 7 bases between. This CDR3 is 12 amino acids long. Germline assignment: CDR1 MNHNS and CDR2 SASEGT. The sequenced CDR3 bases are TGTGCCAGCAGTGTGGGCCCCTATGGC. It encodes CASSVGPYG. The full CDR3 is CASSVGPYGYTF.

This clone was observed at least ten times. The sequence runs out 3 residues before the end of the CDR3; the remainder is reconstructed from the germline J gene. The gene calls are TRBV19 and TRBJ2-2, with 7 bases matching TRBD1. Germline CDR1 and CDR2: LNHDA and SQIVND (reference sequence). V gave up 3 bases and J gave up 3 bases; unmatched junction bases: 4. This CDR3 spans 15 amino acids. The DNA read from the CDR3 is TGTGCCAGTAGTATGGGCAGGGGGTACACCGGGGAG. This encodes CASSMGRGYTGE. The complete CDR3 sequence is CASSMGRGYTGELFF.

Many counts were recorded for this clone. The read ends 3 residues early relative to the CDR3; the germline J gene fills the gap. The rearrangement joins TRBV11-2 to TRBJ1-4, with D maybe TRBD1 (6 bases). This CDR3 region has 14 residues. With 5 bases removed from V and 5 bases from J, the gap between germline ends came to 12 bases. Per the germline V gene, CDR1 is SGHAT and CDR2 is FQNNGV. CDR3: CASSGDRQNEKLFF. Incomplete CDR3 DNA: TGTGCCAGCAGCGGAGACAGGCAAAATGAAAAA.

This clone was counted ten times or more. The read stops 3 residues short of the end of the CDR3; the missing end is completed from the germline J gene. The chain recombines TRBV6-1 with TRBJ2-1; weak D call: TRBD2 (5 bases). CDR1 and CDR2 (germline): MNHNS, SASEGT. The V gene lost 2 bases and the J gene lost 0 bases, with 14 bases spanning the gap. The CDR3 loop spans 17 amino acids. The CDR3 spells CASSEHGVRSSYNEQFF. The DNA read from the CDR3 is TGTGCCAGCAGTGAACACGGGGTAAGGAGCTCCTACAATGAG.

This clone was counted many times. The CDR3 goes on 3 residues after the read ends, and that part is filled in from the germline J gene. V is TRBV5-8 and J is TRBJ2-5; D gene uncertain. CDR1 is SGHTS and CDR2 is YDEGEE in the germline V gene. Trimming took 6 bases from V and 2 from J, leaving 8 bases between them. The CDR3 consists of 12 residues. CDR3 protein: CASKRQQETQYF. The CDR3 DNA, read in part, is TGTGCCAGCAAAAGGCAACAAGAGACC.

This clone was recorded many times. CDR3 amino acids: CASSFSDYNEQFF. Partial CDR3 DNA: TGCGCCAGCAGCTTTAGCGATTACAATGAG. The V gene is TRBV5-1, the J gene TRBJ2-1, with D possibly being TRBD2 (5 bases). Read sequence stops 3 residues before the CDR3 end, and the germline J gene provides the missing end. Trimming took off 2 bases at V and 4 bases at J, with 7 bases between the two ends. The length of the CDR3 is 13 residues. Germline V lookup: CDR1 SGHRS, CDR2 YFSETQ.

In this sample, this clone turned up many times. Coverage ceases 3 residues before the CDR3 finishes, and the germline J gene fills in the end. The chain joins TRBV10-3 to TRBJ2-2, with D hard to call. The CDR3 spans 15 residues. The ends were cut back, 7 bases at V and 0 bases at J, with 12 bases in the middle. CDR1 and CDR2 from the germline V gene are ENHRY and SYGVKD. The CDR3: CAIKRGTANTGELFF. Partial CDR3 DNA: TGTGCCATCAAGCGAGGAACCGCGAACACCGGGGAG.

This clone has at least ten counts. Sequence at one end of the junction differs from germline and may be a read error. The read halts 3 residues ahead of the CDR3 end, with the missing end drawn from the germline J gene. The chain joins TRBV4-2 to TRBJ2-1, with 7 bases aligning to TRBD1. The length of the CDR3 is 15 residues. Germline V gene lookup returns CDR1 LGHNA and CDR2 YNFKEQ. CDR3 in amino acids: CASKKDRSSYNEQFF. The CDR3 DNA, read in part, is TGCGCCAGCAAAAAGGACAGGAGCTCCTACAATGAG.

This clone was recorded many times. The read ends 3 residues before the CDR3 terminus; that terminus is restored from the germline J gene. The chain has TRBV5-1 and TRBJ2-7; D call uncertain. The CDR3 loop spans 14 amino acids. Per the germline V gene, CDR1 is SGHRS and CDR2 is YFSETQ. Trimming pared 0 bases from V and 3 bases from J, leaving 10 bases between. The CDR3 bases that were read are TGCGCCAGCAGCTTGGTTGCAGGTGTCTACGAG. This gives the protein CASSLVAGVYE. Given in full, the CDR3 is CASSLVAGVYEQYF.

In this sample, this clone turned up many times. The read falls 3 residues short of the CDR3 end, and the missing part is taken from the germline J gene. The chain has TRBV12-3 or TRBV12-4 and TRBJ1-2; 10 nucleotides match TRBD1. Losses at the gene ends were 3 bases for V and 4 bases for J; bases not matched to a gene: 8. The CDR3 is made up of 16 amino acids. The CDR3: CASSFRDRGSFYGYTF. The sequenced CDR3 bases are TGTGCCAGCAGTTTCCGGGACAGGGGAAGTTTCTATGGC.

The sample holds many counts of this clone. The read gets to within 3 residues of the CDR3 end, and the germline J gene fills in the rest. The V call is TRBV29-1, the J call TRBJ2-2; D is unclear. Germline CDR1 is SQVTM and CDR2 is ANQGSEA. V lost 4 bases to trimming and J lost 5 bases, with 14 bases between them. The CDR3 contains 14 residues. The CDR3 here is CSVALSPQTGELFF. The sequenced CDR3 bases are TGCAGCGTTGCCCTGTCTCCACAAACCGGGGAG.